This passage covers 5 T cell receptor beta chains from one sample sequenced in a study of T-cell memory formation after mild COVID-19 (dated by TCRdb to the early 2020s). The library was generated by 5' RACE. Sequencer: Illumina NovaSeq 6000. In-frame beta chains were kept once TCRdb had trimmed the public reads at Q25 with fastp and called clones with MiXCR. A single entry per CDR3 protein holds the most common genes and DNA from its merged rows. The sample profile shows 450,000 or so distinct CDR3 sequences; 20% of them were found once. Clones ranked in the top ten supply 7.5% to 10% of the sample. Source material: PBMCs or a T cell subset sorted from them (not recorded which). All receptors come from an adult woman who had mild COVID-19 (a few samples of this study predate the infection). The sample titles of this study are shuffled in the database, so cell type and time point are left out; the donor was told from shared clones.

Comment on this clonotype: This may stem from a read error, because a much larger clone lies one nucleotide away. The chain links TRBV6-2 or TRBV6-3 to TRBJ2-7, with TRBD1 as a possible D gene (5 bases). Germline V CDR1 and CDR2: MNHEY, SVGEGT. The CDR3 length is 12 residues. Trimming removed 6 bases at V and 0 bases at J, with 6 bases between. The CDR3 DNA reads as TGTGCCAGCAGGGACACCTCCTACGAGCAGTACTTC. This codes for CASRDTSYEQYF.

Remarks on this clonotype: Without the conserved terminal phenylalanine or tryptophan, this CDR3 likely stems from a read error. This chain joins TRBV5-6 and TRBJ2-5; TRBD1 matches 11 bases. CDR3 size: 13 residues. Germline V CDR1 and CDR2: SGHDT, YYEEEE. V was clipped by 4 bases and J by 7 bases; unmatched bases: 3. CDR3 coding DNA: TGTGCCAGCAGCCTCGGGACAGGGGGGACCCAGTACTTA. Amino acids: CASSLGTGGTQYL.

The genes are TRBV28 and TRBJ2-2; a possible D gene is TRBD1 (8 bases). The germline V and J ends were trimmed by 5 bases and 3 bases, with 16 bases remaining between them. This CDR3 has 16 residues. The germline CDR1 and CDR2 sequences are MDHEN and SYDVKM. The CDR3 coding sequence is TGTGCCAGCAGTCCCGGACAGGGAGGGCACACCGGGGAGCTGTTTTTT. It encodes CASSPGQGGHTGELFF.

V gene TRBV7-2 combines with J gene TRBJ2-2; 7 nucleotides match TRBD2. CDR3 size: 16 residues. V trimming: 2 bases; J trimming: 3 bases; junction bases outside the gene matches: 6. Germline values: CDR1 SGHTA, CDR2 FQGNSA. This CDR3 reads CASSLRDYSYTGELFF. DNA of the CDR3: TGTGCCAGCAGCTTACGGGACTACAGCTACACCGGGGAGCTGTTTTTT.

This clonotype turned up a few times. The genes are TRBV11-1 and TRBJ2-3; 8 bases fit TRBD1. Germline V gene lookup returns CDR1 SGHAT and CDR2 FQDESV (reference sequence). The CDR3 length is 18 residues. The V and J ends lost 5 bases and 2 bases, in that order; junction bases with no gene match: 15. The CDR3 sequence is CASSRGNFRDRSTDTQYF. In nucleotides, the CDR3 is TGTGCCAGCAGCCGTGGTAACTTCCGGGACAGGTCCACAGATACGCAGTATTTT.